This T cell receptor (beta chain) was identified during a study of tumor-infiltrating lymphocytes in primary liver carcinoma. This clonotype appeared a single time. Being one base from a much bigger clone, this may be a read error. A primer in the constant region served to generate TCR beta cDNA from 500 ng of total RNA. The TCR beta library was amplified through three nested multiplex PCR rounds in a modified ARM-PCR procedure. The first two PCR rounds used TRBV1-TRBV30 forward primers with a C-beta reverse primer, nine to ten cycles each. TCRdb re-called the multiplex PCR reads through MiXCR, storing one row per CDR3 protein. Among approximately 20,000 distinct CDR3 sequences listed, around 79% were seen once. The CDR3 has 15 residues. Per germline, CDR1 MNHEY and CDR2 SVGAGI. The V end lost 0 bases, the J end lost 1 base, and 9 bases lay between the germline ends. The source material, roughly 18-30 mg of unsorted bulk tissue, was used to co-extract RNA and DNA.

The sequence was obtained from a woman aged 25 to 45 with primary liver carcinoma and hepatitis B virus infection. The chain combines TRBV6-5 with TRBJ1-1; D is uncertain. Input material: liver tumor tissue from sampling region 1. Subset here: tumor region T1, superior pole. The CDR3 protein is CASSYSAVWNTEAFF. As DNA, the CDR3 is TGTGCCAGCAGTTACTCGGCAGTCTGGAACACTGAAGCTTTCTTT.